The 8 T cell receptor beta chains below all came from one sample that was sequenced in a study of blood T cell repertoires in COVID-19 (dated by TCRdb to about 2020). The library came from the immunoSEQ multiplex PCR assay. In TCRdb, the immuneACCESS table is reduced to in-frame sequences with V and J assigned. These tables do not hold every clone; where another copy was compared, an unresolved V gene accounts for under half, and the others remain unexplained. The sample yields over 350,000 clones; about 87% were counted once. Roughly a tenth of the sample belongs to the ten largest clones. The specimen sequenced was PBMCs or T cells enriched from blood (not recorded which). Every receptor here comes from a woman in her forties or fifties who had recovered from COVID-19.

This sequence joins TRBV19 and TRBJ1-2, with 7 nucleotides matching TRBD1. V was clipped by 5 bases and J by 7 bases; unmatched bases: 7. Germline CDR1 LNHDA, CDR2 SQIVND (reference sequence). This CDR3 comprises 13 residues. This CDR3 reads CASSERQGSGYTF. The CDR3 DNA reads as TGTGCCAGTAGTGAGAGACAGGGAAGTGGCTACACCTTC.

The chain links TRBV3-1 (or the pseudogene TRBV3-2) to TRBJ2-7, with 7 bases lining up with TRBD1. There are 13 residues in the CDR3. Unmatched junction bases numbered 3, after V lost 4 bases and J lost 3 bases. Looked up from germline, CDR1 is LGHDT and CDR2 is YNNKEL (reference sequence). CDR3 nucleotide sequence: TGTGCCAGCAGCCCGGGACAGCACTACGAGCAGTACTTC. Translating it yields CASSPGQHYEQYF.

The rearrangement links TRBV3-1 (or the pseudogene TRBV3-2) to TRBJ1-3, with D possibly being TRBD1 (6 bases). This CDR3 comprises 16 residues. Per germline, CDR1 LGHDT and CDR2 YNNKEL (reference sequence). Trimming shortened V by 3 bases and J by 1 base, and 13 bases separated the two germline ends. CDR3 bases: TGTGCCAGCAGCCAGGGGGGGCTATGGTCTGGAAACACCATATATTTT. Its translation is CASSQGGLWSGNTIYF.

This rearrangement joins TRBV6-2 or TRBV6-3 to TRBJ1-6; TRBD1 matches 8 bases. The trim removed 5 bases at V and 7 bases at J, leaving 7 bases unmatched. The CDR3 is 15 residues long. Germline V gene data show CDR1 as MNHEY and CDR2 as SVGEGT. The CDR3 region has the DNA TGTGCCAGCAGTCCAGACAGGGGCGCAAATTCACCCCTCCACTTT. Its translation is CASSPDRGANSPLHF.

The CDR3 DNA follows: TGTGCTAGTGGTTCAGGACAGGGAAGGGAGACCCAGTACTTC. Translation: CASGSGQGRETQYF. This rearrangement joins TRBV12-5 to TRBJ2-5; 8 bases align to TRBD1. The germline gives CDR1 LGHNT, CDR2 FRNRAP. V trimming: 4 bases; J trimming: 5 bases; junction bases outside the gene matches: 6. This CDR3 comprises 14 residues.

V is TRBV15 and J is TRBJ2-7, with a weak D call TRBD2 (7 bases). V dropped 0 bases and J dropped 2 bases, with 11 bases sitting between them. In germline, CDR1 is LNHNV, CDR2 YYDKDF (reference sequence). The CDR3 consists of 15 residues. Here the CDR3 reads CATSRDRGGPYEQYF. The CDR3 DNA sequence: TGTGCCACCAGCAGAGATAGGGGGGGGCCCTACGAGCAGTACTTC.

V usage is TRBV19 and J usage is TRBJ1-5, with D possibly being TRBD1 (6 bases). V was clipped by 6 bases and J by 4 bases, with 16 bases between them. Germline V gene sequence: CDR1 LNHDA, CDR2 SQIVND (reference sequence). This CDR3 region has 15 residues. The CDR3 is CASRTQGPRNQPQHF. DNA of the CDR3: TGTGCCAGTAGAACACAGGGTCCGCGAAATCAGCCCCAGCATTTT.

The V call is TRBV7-2, the J call TRBJ1-6; D not resolved. Trimming stripped 0 bases from V and 0 bases from J, with 6 bases between. Germline assignment: CDR1 SGHTA and CDR2 FQGNSA. CDR3 size: 16 residues. The DNA for the CDR3 is TGTGCCAGCAGCTTAGCCTGGAGCTCCTATAATTCACCCCTCCACTTT. Its translation is CASSLAWSSYNSPLHF.